Below are 20 T cell receptor beta chains sequenced from a single sample in a study of blood T cell repertoires in COVID-19. TCRdb's table, derived via immunoSEQ multiplex PCR, lists solely in-frame clones and lacks some. The sample gives about 210,000 clones, almost 85% of which show up once; approximately 12% is in the top ten. What was sequenced was peripheral blood. Every receptor here comes from a woman in her 40s with acute or convalescent COVID-19.

This chain connects TRBV9 to TRBJ1-3; TRBD1 aligns across 9 bases. The CDR3 has 17 residues. Trimming removed 0 bases from V and 0 bases from J; junction bases left unmatched: 4. Germline V gene lookup returns CDR1 SGDLS and CDR2 YYNGEE. CDR3: CASSVEGQGLSGNTIYF. The CDR3 bases are TGTGCCAGCAGCGTAGAGGGACAGGGCCTCTCTGGAAACACCATATATTTT.

The chain couples TRBV3-1 (or the pseudogene TRBV3-2) to TRBJ2-1; D perhaps matches TRBD2 (6 bases). The V gene lost 1 base and the J gene lost 2 bases, with 18 bases spanning the gap. This CDR3 region has 18 residues. The germline V gene encodes CDR1 LGHDT and CDR2 YNNKEL (reference sequence). CDR3 coding DNA: TGTGCCAGCAGCCAAGTCTCGACGGGGCGGGGCACCTACAATGAGCAGTTCTTC. Translated: CASSQVSTGRGTYNEQFF.

The chain carries TRBV6-6 and TRBJ2-1; 11 nucleotides agree with TRBD2. Germline V gene sequence: CDR1 MNHNY, CDR2 SVGAGI (reference sequence). This CDR3 is 16 amino acids long. Trimming at V came to 2 bases and at J to 7 bases, leaving 7 bases not matched to a gene. This CDR3 is CASSYGVAGGLNEQFF. CDR3 nucleotide sequence: TGTGCCAGCAGTTACGGTGTAGCGGGAGGGTTAAATGAGCAGTTCTTC.

As to this clone: Other DNA variants within this sample encode the same CDR3. CDR3 in DNA: TGTGCCAGCTCCCCGGGACAGAACTACGAGCAGTACTTC. Its translation is CASSPGQNYEQYF. This rearrangement joins TRBV18 to TRBJ2-7; TRBD1 matches 7 bases. V lost 6 bases to trimming and J lost 3 bases; unmatched junction nucleotides: 5. The germline gives CDR1 KGHSH, CDR2 LQKENI. This CDR3 is 13 amino acids long.

CDR3 amino acids: CASCWLGQGDEKLFF. CDR3 coding DNA: TGCGCCAGCTGTTGGTTGGGACAGGGGGATGAAAAACTGTTTTTT. The chain employs TRBV5-1 and TRBJ1-4, with 11 nucleotides matching TRBD1. Trimming at V came to 7 bases and at J to 6 bases, leaving 8 bases not matched to a gene. This CDR3 has 15 residues. Germline V CDR1 and CDR2: SGHRS, YFSETQ.

The J gene is TRBJ1-5, the V gene TRBV19, with 7 positions matching TRBD1. V trimming: 3 bases; J trimming: 1 base; junction bases outside the gene matches: 6. The length of the CDR3 is 16 residues. Germline CDR1 reads LNHDA; CDR2 reads SQIVND (reference sequence). CDR3 protein: CASSINRGGSNQPQHF. Written as DNA, the CDR3 is TGTGCCAGTAGTATTAACAGGGGTGGCAGCAATCAGCCCCAGCATTTT.

This rearrangement joins TRBV2 to TRBJ2-1; 8 nucleotides align to TRBD2. Germline V gene sequence: CDR1 SNHLY, CDR2 FYNNEI. This CDR3 region has 15 residues. V shed 7 bases, J shed 0 bases, and the junction held 5 bases outside the gene matches. This CDR3 is CASNTGTSSYNEQFF. The DNA for the CDR3 is TGTGCCAGCAACACCGGGACTAGCTCCTACAATGAGCAGTTCTTC.

This clone was counted a few times. The rearrangement links TRBV9 to TRBJ2-2, with a weak D call TRBD1 (6 bases). With 2 bases removed from V and 2 bases from J, the gap between germline ends came to 13 bases. Germline assignment: CDR1 SGDLS and CDR2 YYNGEE. The CDR3 is made up of 16 amino acids. The CDR3 loop is CASSVNTGINTGELFF. DNA of the CDR3: TGTGCCAGCAGCGTTAACACAGGGATTAACACCGGGGAGCTGTTTTTT.

The chain has TRBV21-1 and TRBJ2-2; the table's D call of TRBD1 was not tested on the DNA. TRBV21-1 is annotated as a pseudogene. The CDR3 runs to 16 residues. The CDR3 nucleotides read TGTGCCAGCAGCACACGCCGGGACATCAACACCGGGGAGCTGTTTTTT. Its protein is CASSTRRDINTGELFF.

The J gene is TRBJ1-2, the V gene TRBV2, with D possibly being TRBD1 (5 bases). This CDR3 has 16 residues. Germline V CDR1 and CDR2: SNHLY, FYNNEI. V was trimmed by 5 bases and J by 6 bases, leaving 22 bases between them. The CDR3 sequence is CASSPLDDAGRHGYTF. The DNA for the CDR3 is TGTGCCAGCAGTCCCCTCGATGACGCAGGGAGGCATGGCTACACCTTC. Full variable domain (remainder filled in from reference TRBV2 and TRBJ1-2): EPEVTQTPSHQVTQMGQEVILRCVPISNHLYFYWYRQILGQKVEFLVSFYNNEISEKSEIFDDQFSVERPDGSNFTLKIRSTKLEDSAMYFCASSPLDDAGRHGYTFGSGTRLTVV.

The chain carries TRBV10-3 and TRBJ1-2; a possible D gene is TRBD1 (6 bases). Trimming took off 0 bases at V and 4 bases at J, with 9 bases between the two ends. This CDR3 spans 14 amino acids. Looked up from germline, CDR1 is ENHRY and CDR2 is SYGVKD. This CDR3 reads CAISESTGLYGYTF. The CDR3 bases are TGTGCCATCAGTGAGTCGACAGGCCTCTATGGCTACACCTTC.

The chain is built from TRBV7-2 and TRBJ2-7; the match to TRBD2 covers 10 bases. Losses at the gene ends were 2 bases for V and 0 bases for J; bases not matched to a gene: 10. The CDR3 extends over 18 amino acids. Germline CDR1 reads SGHTA; CDR2 reads FQGNSA. DNA of the CDR3: TGTGCCAGCAGCTTAAGACTACCTAGCGGGGGCCTCTCCTACGAGCAGTACTTC. This encodes CASSLRLPSGGLSYEQYF. Full variable domain (rest looked up from reference TRBV7-2 and TRBJ2-7): GAGVSQSPSNKVTEKGKDVELRCDPISGHTALYWYRQSLGQGLEFLIYFQGNSAPDKSGLPSDRFSAERTGGSVSTLTIQRTQQEDSAVYLCASSLRLPSGGLSYEQYFGPGTRLTVT.

The chain joins TRBV5-1 to TRBJ1-2; 7 nucleotides match TRBD1. Trimming at V came to 0 bases and at J to 8 bases, leaving 7 bases not matched to a gene. Germline V gene data show CDR1 as SGHRS and CDR2 as YFSETQ. The CDR3 sequence is 14 residues long. DNA for the CDR3: TGCGCCAGCAGCTTGGGGGGGACAGTGAGCGGCTACACCTTC. Residues: CASSLGGTVSGYTF.

CDR3 nucleotide sequence: TGCGCCAGCAGCCAAGATGGGCTAGCGGGAGGGCCCGATGAGCAGTTCTTC. It yields the protein CASSQDGLAGGPDEQFF. The V call is TRBV4-3, the J call TRBJ2-1, with 12 bases matching TRBD2. The CDR3 is made up of 17 amino acids. Germline CDR1 and CDR2: LGHNA and YSLEER. The J segment lost 8 bases and the V segment lost 0 bases, leaving 8 bases of the junction unmatched.

As DNA, the CDR3 is TGTGCCAGCAGCTTTTACGGGGGCACCGGGGAGCTGTTTTTT. Residues: CASSFYGGTGELFF. V gene TRBV7-2 combines with J gene TRBJ2-2; a possible D gene is TRBD2 (6 bases). V shed 3 bases and J shed 4 bases, with 9 bases lying between them. The CDR3 has 14 residues. Germline assignment: CDR1 SGHTA and CDR2 FQGNSA.

The V and J genes are TRBV11-1 and TRBJ1-1, with 10 bases aligning to TRBD1. Trimming at V came to 5 bases and at J to 1 base, leaving 7 bases not matched to a gene. There are 16 residues in the CDR3. Germline values: CDR1 SGHAT, CDR2 FQDESV (reference sequence). CDR3 sequence (DNA): TGTGCCAGCAGCCGATGGGACAGGGGTTCGAACACTGAAGCTTTCTTT. It encodes CASSRWDRGSNTEAFF.

The V and J genes are TRBV2 and TRBJ1-1; D call uncertain. The germline V and J ends were trimmed by 6 bases and 1 base, with 12 bases remaining between them. The CDR3 extends over 14 amino acids. CDR1 and CDR2 (germline): SNHLY, FYNNEI. The CDR3 DNA reads as TGTGCCAGCAGGGGATCGGGAAGGAACACTGAAGCTTTCTTT. This translates into CASRGSGRNTEAFF. Supplemented by reference TRBV2 and TRBJ1-1, the full variable domain reads EPEVTQTPSHQVTQMGQEVILRCVPISNHLYFYWYRQILGQKVEFLVSFYNNEISEKSEIFDDQFSVERPDGSNFTLKIRSTKLEDSAMYFCASRGSGRNTEAFFGQGTRLTVV.

This chain connects TRBV6-5 to TRBJ2-1, with D perhaps TRBD2 (7 bases). The V end was cut by 3 bases, the J end by 10 bases, with 10 bases between. There are 12 residues in the CDR3. Germline CDR1 reads MNHEY; CDR2 reads SVGAGI. CDR3 DNA sequence: TGTGCCAGCAGTTATTGGGGGGGCGAGCAGTTCTTC. Translation: CASSYWGGEQFF.

This rearrangement joins TRBV10-3 to TRBJ2-3, with 8 bases lining up with TRBD2. V shed 3 bases, J shed 2 bases, and the junction held 4 bases outside the gene matches. The length of the CDR3 is 15 residues. Germline values: CDR1 ENHRY, CDR2 SYGVKD. The CDR3 DNA sequence: TGTGCCATCAGTGAACGCGGGGGGCTCACAGATACGCAGTATTTT. Translating it yields CAISERGGLTDTQYF.

This chain joins TRBV6-6 and TRBJ2-1, with 7 bases fitting TRBD1. The trim removed 7 bases at V and 7 bases at J, leaving 10 bases unmatched. This CDR3 comprises 14 residues. Germline CDR1 reads MNHNY; CDR2 reads SVGAGI (reference sequence). The DNA of the CDR3 is TGTGCCAGCACCGAGACAGGGACCGGGAATGAGCAGTTCTTC. Encoded protein: CASTETGTGNEQFF.